The clone carrying this T cell receptor (beta chain) showed up just a few times. Its target is unknown. From the RT-PCR reads, TCRdb called clonotypes with MiXCR, one entry per CDR3 protein. The table lists 530,000 or so distinct CDR3 sequences, about 10% of them singletons. The sample originates from a study of response to subunit inactivated influenza vaccine. Study observations and caveats: There was a suggestion from the authors that each seasonal influenza vaccination recruits few new T cells.

Sequences were derived from PBMCs from blood, sampled on the day of vaccination. The sequence came from a man aged 45-65 years who received an inactivated influenza vaccine.

DNA of the CDR3: TGTGCCAGCAGTTACTCTTGGCAGGAGATCTATGGCTACACCTTC. The encoded protein is CASSYSWQEIYGYTF. The rearrangement joins TRBV6-5 to TRBJ1-2; no firm D call. V shed 0 bases and J shed 4 bases, with 12 bases lying between them. The CDR3 sequence is 15 residues long. CDR1 is MNHEY and CDR2 is SVGAGI in the germline V gene.